Detailed here is one T cell receptor beta chain. Antigen unknown. The sample originates from a study of T cell responses to AZD1222 COVID-19 vaccine. The study, taken as a whole, reports: White British ancestry dominated among donors, who included more females, and clonal diversity was possibly underestimated. Among AZD1222 vaccinees, only 5 or 6 were seropositive at baseline. Recipients of two AZD1222 doses showed rising Spike-specific TCR breadth and depth.

V shed 4 bases, J shed 8 bases, and the junction held 8 bases outside the gene matches. Germline lookup yields CDR1 ENHRY and CDR2 SYGVKD. The CDR3 consists of 14 residues. TCRdb keeps only in-frame clones here, not all; method: immunoSEQ multiplex PCR. Counted here are 150,000 to 250,000 clones, approximately 90% occurring once; the ten biggest clones make up under 4%. The chain recombines TRBV10-3 with TRBJ2-7, with TRBD2 identical over 10 bases. This clonotype was sampled from an adult who received the AZD1222 COVID-19 vaccine. Sequenced here: peripheral blood, sampled 28 days after the second AZD1222 dose. This chain's CDR3 is CAISVAGTSVKQYF. Written as DNA, the CDR3 is TGTGCCATCAGTGTGGCCGGGACTAGCGTGAAGCAGTACTTC.